What follows are 22 T cell receptor beta chains derived from one specimen sequenced in a study of T cell responses to AZD1222 COVID-19 vaccine. The data were produced by immunoSEQ multiplex PCR, yet TCRdb's version contains in-frame clones alone and is incomplete. The sample lists 200,000 or so clones, around 89% occurring once. The sequencing here drew on peripheral blood, taken on day 0 of AZD1222 vaccination. These receptors all come from an adult in good health.

The J gene is TRBJ2-7, the V gene TRBV6-5; D call uncertain. Germline values: CDR1 MNHEY, CDR2 SVGAGI. This CDR3 is 15 amino acids long. Trimming took off 8 bases at V and 4 bases at J, with 21 bases between the two ends. The CDR3 region has the DNA TGTGCCAGCCGTCACACTACGGTCGGTGGATACGAGCAGTACTTC. Its protein is CASRHTTVGGYEQYF.

The rearrangement uses TRBV2 and TRBJ1-5; no reliable D call. CDR3 length equals 13 residues. Between the trimmed V and J ends, which lost 4 bases and 5 bases, there was a span of 9 bases. Germline V CDR1 and CDR2: SNHLY, FYNNEI. CDR3 coding DNA: TGTGCCAGCAGTGGAACGAAAGATCAGCCCCAGCATTTT. It specifies CASSGTKDQPQHF.

This clone was detected once. The gene calls are TRBV6-5 and TRBJ1-4, with a weak D call TRBD1 (6 bases). The CDR3 runs 14 residues. V lost 7 bases to trimming and J lost 8 bases, with 17 bases between them. Germline V gene sequence: CDR1 MNHEY, CDR2 SVGAGI. The CDR3 is CASTAGHLSEKLFF. The CDR3 DNA is TGTGCCAGCACCGCGGGACACCTCTCAGAAAAACTGTTTTTT.

This chain links TRBV7-9 with TRBJ2-7; D is undetermined. The ends were cut back, 5 bases at V and 4 bases at J, with 6 bases in the middle. The CDR3 spans 11 residues. CDR1 is SEHNR and CDR2 is FQNEAQ in the germline V gene (reference sequence). CDR3 loop: CASSQAYEQYF. The CDR3 DNA follows: TGTGCCAGCAGCCAAGCTTACGAGCAGTACTTC.

The rearrangement uses TRBV6-1 and TRBJ1-4; D ambiguous. The CDR3 loop spans 14 amino acids. The germline V gene encodes CDR1 MNHNS and CDR2 SASEGT. Between the trimmed V and J ends, which lost 3 bases and 3 bases, there was a span of 8 bases. The CDR3 DNA follows: TGTGCCAGCAGTGAGGACGGCCCTAATGAAAAACTGTTTTTT. Translated, it gives CASSEDGPNEKLFF.

V is TRBV19 and J is TRBJ1-4; D possibly corresponds to TRBD1 (5 bases). V was clipped by 3 bases and J by 8 bases, with 22 bases between them. Germline CDR1 and CDR2: LNHDA and SQIVND (reference sequence). This CDR3 contains 17 residues. CDR3 nucleotides: TGTGCCAGTAGTATGGAGGGGCTGGACTCCGTTGGAGAAAAACTGTTTTTT. Its protein product is CASSMEGLDSVGEKLFF.

This clone was found a few times. This rearrangement joins TRBV6-6 to TRBJ1-5; 10 bases match TRBD1. Germline-derived CDR1 and CDR2 are MNHNY and SVGAGI (reference sequence). The junction had 10 bases not matched to a gene; V was cut back by 6 bases and J by 8 bases. This CDR3 has 15 amino acids. CDR3 sequence (DNA): TGTGCCAGCAGGGCGGGACAGGGGAAAATCGAGCCCCAGCATTTT. Translation gives CASRAGQGKIEPQHF.

The rearrangement links TRBV9 to TRBJ1-1, with D tentatively TRBD1 (6 bases). This CDR3 comprises 15 residues. Germline CDR1 reads SGDLS; CDR2 reads YYNGEE. The V end was cut by 3 bases, the J end by 4 bases, with 16 bases between. In nucleotides, the CDR3 is TGTGCCAGCAGCGGCCGGGGGCAGGGATTCACTGAAGCTTTCTTT. Its protein product is CASSGRGQGFTEAFF.

The chain links TRBV29-1 to TRBJ2-3; D possibly corresponds to TRBD2 (5 bases). The CDR3 contains 13 residues. V shed 4 bases and J shed 6 bases, with 14 bases lying between them. Per the germline V gene, CDR1 is SQVTM and CDR2 is ANQGSEA. The CDR3 DNA follows: TGCAGCGTTGGGGTGACTCGAGGGGATACGCAGTATTTT. It specifies CSVGVTRGDTQYF.

This rearrangement joins TRBV30 to TRBJ2-7, with 10 nucleotides matching TRBD1. With V trimmed by 2 bases and J by 2 bases, 3 bases remained unmatched. Per the germline V gene, CDR1 is GTSNPN and CDR2 is SVGIG (reference sequence). The CDR3 spans 14 residues. CDR3 sequence (DNA): TGTGCCTGGAGTTTAGGACAGGGGGCCTACGAGCAGTACTTC. It specifies CAWSLGQGAYEQYF.

The CDR3: CASSLVRGSGNTIYF. The CDR3 nucleotides are TGTGCCAGCAGCTTAGTGAGGGGCTCTGGAAACACCATATATTTT. The chain uses TRBV7-2 and TRBJ1-3; tentatively, D is TRBD1 (5 bases). Germline lookup yields CDR1 SGHTA and CDR2 FQGNSA. The CDR3 extends over 15 amino acids. V dropped 1 base and J dropped 0 bases, with 7 bases sitting between them.

The J gene is TRBJ1-5, the V gene TRBV23-1, with 10 bases matching TRBD1. TRBV23-1 is recorded as an ORF, its role being uncertain. The CDR3 totals 19 residues. The ends lost 3 bases at V and 7 bases at J; junction bases unmatched: 18. CDR3 nucleotide sequence: TGCGCCAGCAGTCACTGGGCGACAGGGGGCTTTACCGTTGAACAGCCCCAGCATTTT. It specifies CASSHWATGGFTVEQPQHF.

V is TRBV5-1 and J is TRBJ2-5; 8 bases are shared with TRBD1. V shed 4 bases, J shed 6 bases, and the junction held 8 bases outside the gene matches. Per germline, CDR1 SGHRS and CDR2 YFSETQ. CDR3 length: 14 residues. CDR3 in amino acids: CASSAGQGGQTQYF. The CDR3 nucleotides are TGCGCCAGCAGCGCAGGACAGGGTGGGCAGACCCAGTACTTC.

The CDR3 region has the DNA TGTGCCAGCAGCTCCCTATCCGGGACTAGCACCTACAATGAGCAGTTCTTC. This gives the protein CASSSLSGTSTYNEQFF. This chain connects TRBV7-2 to TRBJ2-1; 9 nucleotides agree with TRBD2. CDR1 is SGHTA and CDR2 is FQGNSA in the germline V gene. V gave up 4 bases and J gave up 2 bases; unmatched junction bases: 9. The CDR3 runs to 17 residues.

There are a few counts of this clone. This rearrangement joins TRBV29-1 to TRBJ2-7; no clear D gene. V dropped 2 bases and J dropped 3 bases, with 14 bases sitting between them. Germline V lookup: CDR1 SQVTM, CDR2 ANQGSEA. The CDR3 covers 14 residues. The CDR3: CSVEQADKGYEQYF. The CDR3 bases are TGCAGCGTTGAACAGGCCGATAAGGGCTACGAGCAGTACTTC.

The CDR3 coding sequence is TGCGCCAGCAGTGACCCTGCCGCCGGACACCGACCGGAGCTGTTTTTT. The encoded protein is CASSDPAAGHRPELFF. This chain connects TRBV10-2 to TRBJ2-2; weak D call: TRBD1 (5 bases). Germline values: CDR1 WSHSY, CDR2 SAAADI. V lost 3 bases to trimming and J lost 10 bases, with 21 bases between them. This CDR3 is 16 amino acids long.

This sequence joins TRBV2 and TRBJ2-5; TRBD1 agrees at 8 bases. Trimming cost V 8 bases and J 1 base; bases outside gene matches: 3. Germline CDR1 and CDR2: SNHLY and FYNNEI. The CDR3 has 13 residues. The CDR3 DNA sequence: TGTGCCAGCGGACAGGGTGTCCAAGAGACCCAGTACTTC. It translates to CASGQGVQETQYF. The full variable domain, completed using reference TRBV2 and TRBJ2-5, is EPEVTQTPSHQVTQMGQEVILRCVPISNHLYFYWYRQILGQKVEFLVSFYNNEISEKSEIFDDQFSVERPDGSNFTLKIRSTKLEDSAMYFCASGQGVQETQYFGPGTRLLVL.

This chain connects TRBV30 to TRBJ2-5, with unresolved D. The CDR3 runs to 13 residues. Trimming left V 0 bases short and J 2 bases short, with 7 bases between. Germline V gene data show CDR1 as GTSNPN and CDR2 as SVGIG (reference sequence). The CDR3 here is CAWSVTPQETQYF. The CDR3 DNA reads as TGTGCCTGGAGTGTAACCCCACAAGAGACCCAGTACTTC.

The genes are TRBV7-9 and TRBJ2-1, with 12 nucleotides matching TRBD2. CDR1 is SEHNR, CDR2 FQNEAQ, per germline (reference sequence). V was pared by 2 bases and J by 12 bases, with 11 bases of the junction left unmatched. This CDR3 has 16 amino acids. CDR3 residues: CASSLSSGRALKGQFF. The CDR3 bases are TGTGCCAGCAGCTTATCTAGCGGGAGGGCCTTGAAAGGGCAGTTCTTC.

The chain combines TRBV28 with TRBJ1-2, with D hard to call. Trimming took 7 bases from V and 4 from J, leaving 13 bases between them. The CDR3 length is 13 residues. The germline gives CDR1 MDHEN, CDR2 SYDVKM. The CDR3 reads CASKGPGPYGYTF. The CDR3 DNA follows: TGTGCCAGCAAAGGACCTGGGCCCTATGGCTACACCTTC.

V gene TRBV28 combines with J gene TRBJ1-1; maybe TRBD1 (6 bases). Germline-derived CDR1 and CDR2 are MDHEN and SYDVKM. V gave up 2 bases and J gave up 0 bases, with 10 bases separating them. The CDR3 loop spans 15 amino acids. CDR3 sequence reads: CASSLRTAVNTEAFF. The CDR3 bases are TGTGCCAGCAGTTTACGGACAGCGGTGAACACTGAAGCTTTCTTT. The variable domain in full, with the rest retrieved from reference TRBV28 and TRBJ1-1, is DVKVTQSSRYLVKRTGEKVFLECVQDMDHENMFWYRQDPGLGLRLIYFSYDVKMKEKGDIPEGYSVSREKKERFSLILESASTNQTSMYLCASSLRTAVNTEAFFGQGTRLTVV.

The chain employs TRBV5-4 and TRBJ2-1; tentatively, D is TRBD1 or TRBD2 (6 bases each). Germline CDR1 is SGHNT and CDR2 is YYREEE (reference sequence). The CDR3 sequence is 16 residues long. V was clipped by 3 bases and J by 6 bases, with 19 bases between them. This CDR3 is CASSSQTGGIRNEQFF. The CDR3, as DNA: TGTGCCAGCAGCTCCCAGACAGGAGGGATCCGCAATGAGCAGTTCTTC.